This TCR beta chain emerged from a study of chemoradiotherapy in HPV16-positive cancers. In the study overall: Candidate HPV-specific T-cell clones and common TCR motifs came from functional assays in two HPV16-positive patients.

A word on this clone: What it recognizes is unknown.

Overall study findings and caveats: The functional HPV-specific definition rests on just two HPV16-positive patients. Candidate HPV-specific clones and E7-related TCR motifs grew in tumor during treatment.

The method was immunoSEQ multiplex PCR; TCRdb's version includes in-frame clones alone and lacks a portion of them. This table has about 6,500 clones, approximately 90% appearing once. Germline CDR1 SGDLS, CDR2 YYNGEE. The trim removed 4 bases at V and 4 bases at J, leaving 7 bases unmatched. This CDR3 comprises 15 residues. Repertoires were sampled repeatedly during chemoradiotherapy. The chain couples TRBV9 to TRBJ2-3; 9 positions match TRBD2. The TCR originated in a human donor with HPV-associated anogenital cancer. Sequencing used blood, obtained from a patient who underwent chemoradiotherapy. CDR3 DNA sequence: TGTGCCAGCAGCAAGAGCGGGGGGAAGTCAGATACGCAGTATTTT. This sequence encodes CASSKSGGKSDTQYF.